The 3 T cell receptor beta chains in this list originate from one sample, sequenced in a study of breast tumors, draining lymph nodes, adjacent tissues. Samples came from axillary lymph nodes draining the breast cancer. One entry per CDR3 protein, called by TCRdb with MiXCR from the multiplex PCR reads. The sample shows 180,000 or so distinct CDR3 sequences, 30% to 40% of them seen only once. Sample: axillary lymph node tissue. The origin of the receptors is a female donor with breast cancer. Some clones in this sample may be carry-over from other donors' samples.

The sample holds many counts of this clonotype. The V gene is TRBV7-6, the J gene TRBJ2-3; tentatively, D is TRBD2 (6 bases). Trimming removed 5 bases from V and 3 bases from J, with 27 bases in between. The CDR3 runs 19 residues. From germline, CDR1 is SGHVS and CDR2 FNYEAQ. The CDR3 region is CASSIQANGWRGRTDTQYF. The CDR3, as DNA: TGTGCCAGCAGCATCCAGGCTAATGGATGGAGGGGCAGGACAGATACGCAGTATTTT.

This clonotype was seen many times. The chain links TRBV6-1 to TRBJ2-1; D ambiguous. Trimming removed 6 bases at V and 8 bases at J, with 14 bases between. Germline CDR1 and CDR2: MNHNS and SASEGT. The CDR3 contains 13 residues. The CDR3 region is CASRKTPSYEQFF. The DNA for the CDR3 is TGTGCCAGCAGAAAAACCCCCAGTTATGAGCAGTTCTTC.

The DNA of the CDR3 is TGTGCCAGCAGCGTAGGAAATACCTTTAATGAAAAACTGTTTTTT. Protein: CASSVGNTFNEKLFF. This chain connects TRBV9 to TRBJ1-4; no clear D. The germline V gene encodes CDR1 SGDLS and CDR2 YYNGEE. This CDR3 comprises 15 residues. Trimming left V 0 bases short and J 4 bases short, with 10 bases between.